Listed below are T cell receptor beta chains from one sample, sequenced in a study of stem cell transplantation in POMP-related autoinflammatory disease. Assay used: immunoSEQ multiplex PCR; TCRdb lists only in-frame clones, some missing. Of more than 20,000 clones in the sample, around four fifths were seen once. Sequences were derived from CD4+ T cells from PBMCs, sampled before stem cell transplantation. The receptors here all came from a human donor with POMP-related autoinflammation and immune dysregulation (PRAID). Each CDR3 is given with its conserved first and last residue. The order of the fields is J gene, D gene, clone size, V gene, CDR3 protein, CDR3 DNA. The D gene is left open where the match is weak. A clone size is listed for some rows: how often the clone was seen (once, few, many), or a class if it is expanded.

>TRBJ2-7|TRBD1|NA|TRBV6-5
CASRGAGQGSYEQYF
TGTGCCAGCAGGGGGGCGGGACAGGGTTCCTACGAGCAGTACTTC
>TRBJ1-1|NA|few|TRBV16
CASSQWYNTEAFF
TGTGCCAGCAGCCAATGGTATAACACTGAAGCTTTCTTT
>TRBJ1-5|NA|once|TRBV5-6
CASSLQGGDQPQHF
TGTGCCAGCAGCTTACAGGGAGGGGATCAGCCCCAGCATTTT
>TRBJ2-2|NA|NA|TRBV27
CASSRLDTATNTGELFF
TGTGCCAGCAGCCGATTAGACACCGCGACGAACACCGGGGAGCTGTTTTTT
>TRBJ2-4|NA|NA|TRBV6-5
CASSYSASPQNIQYF
TGTGCCAGCAGCTACTCCGCCAGCCCGCAAAACATTCAGTACTTC
>TRBJ1-5|NA|few|TRBV28
CASSLVGEPQHF
TGTGCCAGCAGTTTGGTTGGGGAGCCCCAGCATTTT
>TRBJ2-1|TRBD2|NA|TRBV11-3
CASSPGLAGGNEQFF
TGTGCCAGCAGCCCAGGACTAGCGGGAGGAAACGAGCAGTTCTTC
>TRBJ2-7|NA|NA|TRBV5-6
CASSLRPVSYEQYF
TGTGCCAGCAGCTTGAGGCCGGTATCCTACGAGCAGTACTTC
>TRBJ2-4|NA|NA|TRBV19
CASSIVSGRGAKNIQYF
TGTGCCAGTAGTATAGTCTCTGGCAGGGGAGCCAAAAACATTCAGTACTTC
>TRBJ1-5|NA|NA|TRBV6-6
CTSREVNQPQHF
TGTACCAGCAGGGAGGTCAATCAGCCCCAGCATTTT
>TRBJ2-3|NA|NA|TRBV5-1
CASSLERETGDTQYF
TGCGCCAGCAGCTTGGAACGGGAGACAGGAGATACGCAGTATTTT
>TRBJ1-4|NA|NA|TRBV28
CASSPPKGTNEKLFF
TGTGCCAGCAGTCCCCCCAAGGGGACTAATGAAAAACTGTTTTTT
>TRBJ2-3|TRBD1|NA|TRBV5-3
CARSLAPPPRGQGIDTDTQYF
TGTGCCAGAAGCTTGGCCCCACCCCCCAGGGGGCAGGGGATCGACACAGATACGCAGTATTTT
>TRBJ1-5|NA|NA|TRBV6-5
CASSVGNQPQHF
TGTGCCAGCAGCGTAGGGAATCAGCCCCAGCATTTT
>TRBJ2-2|TRBD2|once|TRBV10-2
CASRTSGGGTGELFF
TGCGCCAGCAGGACTAGCGGGGGCGGCACCGGGGAGCTGTTTTTT
>TRBJ2-3|NA|once|TRBV7-8
CASSLALLVYTDTQYF
TGTGCCAGCAGCTTAGCGCTCCTAGTGTACACAGATACGCAGTATTTT
>TRBJ2-2|NA|NA|TRBV11-2
CASSLDSTWAGELFF
TGTGCCAGCAGCTTAGACAGTACCTGGGCCGGGGAGCTGTTTTTT
>TRBJ1-5|NA|NA|TRBV6-6
CASSYPPQANQPQHF
TGTGCCAGCAGTTACCCCCCTCAGGCCAATCAGCCCCAGCATTTT
>TRBJ1-1|NA|NA|TRBV6-5
CASSLAGGTEAFF
TGTGCCAGCAGTCTTGCCGGGGGAACTGAAGCTTTCTTT
>TRBJ2-5|NA|NA|TRBV20-1
CSARGETQYF
TGCAGTGCTAGAGGAGAGACCCAGTACTTC
>TRBJ2-1|NA|once|TRBV11-2
CASSSLRGVDNEQFF
TGTGCCAGCAGCTCCCTTAGGGGGGTTGACAATGAGCAGTTCTTC
>TRBJ1-2|NA|once|TRBV6-1
CASTPPGTHYGYTF
TGTGCCAGCACGCCCCCAGGAACCCACTATGGCTACACCTTC
>TRBJ2-5|NA|NA|TRBV4-1
CASNQHYQETQYF
TGCGCCAGCAACCAGCACTACCAAGAGACCCAGTACTTC
>TRBJ1-5|NA|NA|TRBV30
CAWSTGGGQPQHF
TGTGCCTGGAGTACGGGGGGGGGTCAGCCCCAGCATTTT
>TRBJ1-5|TRBD1|NA|TRBV19
CASSTTGINQPQHF
TGTGCCAGTAGTACGACAGGGATAAATCAGCCCCAGCATTTT
>TRBJ2-2|TRBD2|NA|TRBV4-1
CASSQEALAGAAAGELFF
TGCGCCAGCAGCCAAGAAGCCCTAGCGGGAGCCGCGGCCGGGGAGCTGTTTTTT
>TRBJ1-6|TRBD1|few|TRBV5-1
CASSRGQLNSPLHF
TGCGCCAGCAGCCGGGGACAGTTAAATTCACCCCTCCACTTT
>TRBJ2-2|NA|NA|TRBV30
CAWSVYPGELFF
TGTGCCTGGAGTGTTTATCCCGGGGAGCTGTTTTTT
>TRBJ2-6|NA|NA|TRBV5-1
CASSWHQTTKYYAGANVLTF
TGCGCCAGCAGCTGGCATCAAACGACAAAATACTATGCTGGGGCCAACGTCCTGACTTTC
>TRBJ2-7|TRBD2|few|TRBV5-1
CASSFDTTSGTYEQYF
TGCGCCAGCAGCTTTGACACGACTAGCGGGACCTACGAGCAGTACTTC
>TRBJ2-3|TRBD1|NA|TRBV2
CASRLVRTGGTDTQYF
TGTGCCAGCAGACTCGTTAGGACAGGAGGCACAGATACGCAGTATTTT
>TRBJ1-2|NA|NA|TRBV19
CASSDQIGGLYGYTF
TGTGCCAGTAGTGACCAAATTGGAGGGCTCTATGGCTACACCTTC
>TRBJ1-1|NA|NA|TRBV25-1
CASSPQYIPNVAFF
TGTGCCAGCAGTCCGCAATATATCCCTAATGTGGCTTTCTTT
>TRBJ1-2|NA|NA|TRBV9
CASSVVGGSSTGYTF
TGTGCCAGCAGCGTAGTAGGGGGAAGCAGTACTGGCTACACCTTC
>TRBJ1-4|NA|NA|TRBV30
CAWKTKRMANEKLFF
TGTGCCTGGAAGACCAAGCGGATGGCTAATGAAAAACTGTTTTTT
>TRBJ1-1|NA|once|TRBV28
CASSFRQRVTEAFF
TGTGCCAGCAGTTTTAGACAGAGGGTCACTGAAGCTTTCTTT
>TRBJ2-7|TRBD2|NA|TRBV6-1
CASQTSGGTEQYF
TGTGCCAGCCAGACTAGCGGGGGAACAGAGCAGTACTTC
>TRBJ2-5|TRBD2|NA|TRBV2
CASTTRGTSGVQETQYF
TGTGCCAGCACCACGAGGGGGACTAGCGGGGTCCAAGAGACCCAGTACTTC
>TRBJ2-7|TRBD1|NA|TRBV6-5
CASSYHGTDRTYEQYF
TGTGCCAGCAGTTACCACGGGACAGATAGAACCTACGAGCAGTACTTC
>TRBJ2-7|TRBD2|NA|TRBV7-3
CASSPGGGGLLEQYF
TGTGCCAGCAGCCCCGGCGGGGGGGGACTACTCGAGCAGTACTTC
>TRBJ1-6|NA|NA|TRBV23-1
CASSGPRNSPLHF
TGCGCCAGTTCCGGGCCGCGGAATTCACCCCTCCACTTT
>TRBJ1-1|NA|NA|TRBV6-1
CASSALHLDTEAFF
TGTGCCAGCAGTGCGCTACACCTGGACACTGAAGCTTTCTTT
>TRBJ2-5|NA|NA|TRBV19
CASSTLQGRETQYF
TGTGCCAGTAGTACACTTCAGGGAAGAGAGACCCAGTACTTC
>TRBJ2-6|TRBD1|NA|TRBV28
CASSPGQGISGANVLTF
TGTGCCAGCAGCCCGGGACAGGGTATCTCAGGGGCCAACGTCCTGACTTTC
>TRBJ1-4|TRBD1|few|TRBV2
CASSKGTVRQTEKLFF
TGTGCCAGCAGTAAAGGGACAGTCAGACAAACTGAGAAACTGTTTTTT
>TRBJ1-2|NA|NA|TRBV6-5
CASRSPGGYGYTF
TGTGCCAGCCGCTCACCCGGAGGCTATGGCTACACCTTC
>TRBJ1-2|TRBD1|NA|TRBV6-4
CASSSGQGLYGYTF
TGTGCCAGCAGTTCCGGACAGGGGCTCTATGGCTACACCTTC
>TRBJ2-5|NA|NA|TRBV10-2
CASSEFPRSSRETQYF
TGCGCCAGCAGTGAGTTTCCCCGGTCCTCAAGGGAGACCCAGTACTTC
>TRBJ1-2|TRBD1|NA|TRBV14
CASSLDRGPVGYTF
TGTGCCAGCAGCTTGGACAGGGGGCCGGTCGGCTACACCTTC
>TRBJ2-5|NA|once|TRBV9
CASSVGVSLQETQYF
TGTGCCAGCAGCGTAGGGGTATCTCTCCAAGAGACCCAGTACTTC
>TRBJ1-1|NA|NA|TRBV28
CASSFTGKTTEAFF
TGTGCCAGCAGTTTTACAGGGAAGACAACTGAAGCTTTCTTT
>TRBJ1-1|TRBD1|NA|TRBV6-5
CASSMGQAHAAFF
TGTGCCAGCAGTATGGGACAGGCTCATGCAGCTTTCTTT
>TRBJ1-2|TRBD1|NA|TRBV19
CASSPRTGGALINGYTF
TGTGCCAGTAGTCCGAGGACAGGGGGCGCCCTGATCAATGGCTACACCTTC
>TRBJ2-1|NA|NA|TRBV27
CASQPRRYNEQFF
TGTGCCAGCCAACCTCGGCGGTACAATGAGCAGTTCTTC
>TRBJ2-1|TRBD2|once|TRBV11-3
CASSLGLAGGGEQFF
TGTGCCAGCAGCTTAGGGCTAGCGGGAGGAGGGGAGCAGTTCTTC
>TRBJ2-7|TRBD1|once|TRBV9
CASSAHRGPVSGVSPYEQYF
TGTGCCAGCAGCGCCCACAGGGGCCCGGTATCAGGGGTTAGCCCCTACGAGCAGTACTTC
>TRBJ2-7|TRBD1|NA|TRBV28
CASRDGTGHEQYF
TGTGCCAGCAGAGACGGGACAGGGCACGAGCAGTACTTC
>TRBJ2-3|TRBD2|NA|TRBV6-5
CASSPPPGGRTQYF
TGTGCCAGCAGTCCTCCTCCGGGAGGCCGTACGCAGTATTTT
>TRBJ1-5|TRBD1|NA|TRBV18
CASSPPDRGERQPQHF
TGTGCCAGCTCACCACCGGACAGGGGGGAGAGGCAGCCCCAGCATTTT
>TRBJ1-1|TRBD1|few|TRBV19
CASSAWDRRKTEAFF
TGTGCCAGTAGTGCCTGGGACAGGAGGAAGACTGAAGCTTTCTTT